The 29 T cell receptor beta chains below all came from one sample that was sequenced in a study of T cells in Graves' hyperthyroidism and ophthalmopathy (dated by TCRdb to 2018 to 2020). Libraries came from multiplex PCR. Instrument on record: Illumina HiSeq 2000. TCR beta CDR3 regions were amplified from RNA transcripts. The TCR CDR3 was subjected to a first round of RT-PCR using the HTBI primer set and the Qiagen OneStep RT-PCR kit. TCRdb passed the public sequencing reads through fastp at Q25 and MiXCR, retaining productive beta sequences. Rows are combined by CDR3 protein, so each entry shows the most common genes and DNA. The sample includes about 400,000 distinct CDR3 sequences, with approximately 14% observed a single time. The ten top clones hold over 12% of the sample. The sequencing input was blood. These TCRs come from a woman younger than 35 with Graves' hyperthyroidism.

This sequence joins TRBV5-1 and TRBJ1-6; no clear D gene. CDR1 and CDR2 (germline): SGHRS, YFSETQ. The V and J ends lost 3 bases and 7 bases respectively, with 11 bases between them. The CDR3 length is 14 residues. CDR3 sequence: CASSSGRTNSPLHF. The DNA of the CDR3 is TGCGCCAGCAGCTCCGGACGTACGAATTCACCCCTCCACTTT.

This clonotype was seen many times. The CDR3 sequence: CASSESGRSEQYF. CDR3 in DNA: TGCGCCAGCAGTGAGTCGGGTCGGAGTGAGCAGTACTTC. This chain links TRBV10-1 with TRBJ2-7; no reliable D call. The germline V and J ends were trimmed by 0 bases and 7 bases, with 10 bases remaining between them. The length of the CDR3 is 13 residues. The germline V gene has CDR1 WNHNN and CDR2 SYGVQD (reference sequence).

In its sample, this clonotype was seen many times. The rearrangement uses TRBV11-2 and TRBJ2-3; D is unclear. The CDR3 runs 10 residues. The V gene lost 8 bases and the J gene lost 4 bases, with 4 bases spanning the gap. Per germline, CDR1 SGHAT and CDR2 FQNNGV. The DNA for the CDR3 is TGTGCCAGCGGCGCAGATACGCAGTATTTT. Protein: CASGADTQYF. The full variable domain, its missing parts supplied by reference TRBV11-2 and TRBJ2-3, is EAGVAQSPRYKIIEKRQSVAFWCNPISGHATLYWYQQILGQGPKLLIQFQNNGVVDDSQLPKDRFSAERLKGVDSTLKIQPAKLEDSAVYLCASGADTQYFGPGTRLTVL.

This clonotype has at least ten counts. The V gene is TRBV29-1, the J gene TRBJ1-2; 8 positions agree with TRBD1. The V gene end was trimmed by 6 bases and the J gene end by 7 bases; junction bases not matched to a gene: 10. CDR1 is SQVTM and CDR2 is ANQGSEA in the germline V gene. This CDR3 is 13 amino acids long. In nucleotides, the CDR3 is TGCAGCGTCCAGACAGGGGAGATAGGTGGCTACACCTTC. Residues: CSVQTGEIGGYTF.

The V gene is TRBV28, the J gene TRBJ1-5, with TRBD1 matching 8 bases. The germline CDR1 and CDR2 sequences are MDHEN and SYDVKM. The CDR3 runs 13 residues. V gave up 5 bases and J gave up 7 bases; unmatched junction bases: 4. The DNA of the CDR3 is TGTGCCAGCAGTGGGGACAGGCGGCAGCCCCAGCATTTT. This gives the protein CASSGDRRQPQHF.

This clonotype has a count of ten or more. The chain combines TRBV12-3 or TRBV12-4 with TRBJ1-3; no clear D. Trimming left V 3 bases short and J 2 bases short, with 5 bases between. The CDR3 consists of 13 residues. CDR3 in DNA: TGTGCCAGCAGTTTTAGGGCTGGAAACACCATATATTTT. Protein sequence: CASSFRAGNTIYF.

This clonotype was recorded at least ten times. CDR3 DNA: TGTGCCAGCAGCCACTCAAACCGACTAAGCGGTGCAACCATTACCGGGGAGCTGTTTTTT. It encodes CASSHSNRLSGATITGELFF. The rearrangement joins TRBV3-1 to TRBJ2-2, with a weak D call TRBD2 (5 bases). The V gene lost 3 bases and the J gene lost 5 bases, with 28 bases spanning the gap. Germline CDR1 and CDR2: LGHDT and YNNKEL (reference sequence). The CDR3 totals 20 residues.

This clonotype was counted ten times or more. The chain has TRBV2 and TRBJ2-2; a possible D gene is TRBD2 (6 bases). Trimming removed 7 bases at V and 7 bases at J, with 31 bases between. CDR1 SNHLY and CDR2 FYNNEI come from the germline V gene. CDR3 length: 19 amino acids. The CDR3 DNA follows: TGTGCCAGCACCCTGGGGGTGGTAGAGACCGAGACTAGACACGGGGAGCTGTTTTTT. The encoded protein is CASTLGVVETETRHGELFF.

The V and J genes are TRBV15 and TRBJ2-7, with D uncertain. CDR1 and CDR2 from the germline V gene are LNHNV and YYDKDF (reference sequence). The CDR3 runs to 13 residues. V was cut by 0 bases and J by 4 bases, with 7 bases left in between. The CDR3 nucleotides are TGTGCCACCAGCAGAGACCCCGTTTACGAGCAGTACTTC. Translation gives CATSRDPVYEQYF.

This clonotype was seen only a few times. This chain links TRBV6-9 with TRBJ2-1, with TRBD1 matching 8 bases. This CDR3 has 16 amino acids. The V gene's germline CDR1 is MNHGY and CDR2 SVAAGI. V was clipped by 3 bases and J by 7 bases; unmatched bases: 11. The CDR3, as DNA: TGTGCCAGCAGTTACGGCTCCCAGGGGGCGACTAATGAGCAGTTCTTC. Residues: CASSYGSQGATNEQFF.

This clonotype was picked up many times. This chain uses TRBV6-1 with TRBJ1-1; D is unresolved. This CDR3 comprises 15 residues. The V end lost 6 bases, the J end lost 1 base, and 15 bases lay between the germline ends. Germline V lookup: CDR1 MNHNS, CDR2 SASEGT. DNA of the CDR3: TGTGCCAGCAGACTCTACTCCAAGGAGAACACTGAAGCTTTCTTT. Protein: CASRLYSKENTEAFF.

This clonotype was found many times. The V gene is TRBV7-6, the J gene TRBJ2-7; TRBD1 aligns across 11 bases. The CDR3 extends over 16 amino acids. Germline loops: CDR1 SGHVS, CDR2 FNYEAQ. With V trimmed by 5 bases and J by 6 bases, 12 bases remained unmatched. CDR3 region: CASSPLPRTGGGEQYF. The CDR3 region has the DNA TGTGCCAGCAGCCCTCTCCCGCGGACAGGGGGCGGCGAGCAGTACTTC.

Many counts were recorded for this clonotype. This chain connects TRBV28 to TRBJ2-7, with a tentative D call TRBD1 (7 bases). The CDR3 has 13 residues. Germline V gene lookup returns CDR1 MDHEN and CDR2 SYDVKM. The germline V and J ends were trimmed by 9 bases and 6 bases, with 18 bases remaining between them. The CDR3 nucleotides read TGTGCCAGTAGGTCCAGGGGGACTCGCGAGCAGTACTTC. Protein: CASRSRGTREQYF. The full variable domain, in which reference TRBV28 and TRBJ2-7 provide the parts outside the CDR3, is DVKVTQSSRYLVKRTGEKVFLECVQDMDHENMFWYRQDPGLGLRLIYFSYDVKMKEKGDIPEGYSVSREKKERFSLILESASTNQTSMYLCASRSRGTREQYFGPGTRLTVT.

The V call is TRBV27, the J call TRBJ2-1; possibly TRBD2 for D (5 bases). The CDR3 is made up of 14 amino acids. Germline V gives CDR1 MNHEY, CDR2 SMNVEV (reference sequence). Trimming left V 4 bases short and J 8 bases short, with 15 bases between. In DNA, the CDR3 is TGTGCCAGCAGTTATCTCTTCGGGGTCGATGAGCAGTTCTTC. This codes for CASSYLFGVDEQFF.

The chain joins TRBV19 to TRBJ1-5, with D uncertain. The V gene's germline CDR1 is LNHDA and CDR2 SQIVND (reference sequence). This CDR3 spans 12 amino acids. Trimming took 8 bases from V and 10 from J, leaving 15 bases between them. The DNA for the CDR3 is TGTGCCAGTCGTTCGGTTGAGCCACCCCAGCATTTT. This translates into CASRSVEPPQHF.

The sample holds a few counts of this clonotype. The rearrangement uses TRBV27 and TRBJ1-1; tentative D call: TRBD1 (5 bases). Trimming removed 2 bases at V and 6 bases at J, with 16 bases between. CDR1 and CDR2 (germline): MNHEY, SMNVEV (reference sequence). The CDR3 loop spans 15 amino acids. The CDR3 coding sequence is TGTGCCAGCAGTTTAACGGGACTGTTGTTTGCTGAAGCTTTCTTT. It encodes CASSLTGLLFAEAFF.

The table lists this clonotype with a count of one. The gene calls are TRBV11-2 and TRBJ2-7, with 8 bases identical to TRBD1. V dropped 6 bases and J dropped 4; count of bases not matched to a gene: 11. Germline V lookup: CDR1 SGHAT, CDR2 FQNNGV. The CDR3 loop spans 15 amino acids. This CDR3 reads CASRPDGRQGYEQYF. The DNA of the CDR3 is TGTGCCAGCAGACCTGACGGGCGACAGGGGTACGAGCAGTACTTC. Using reference TRBV11-2 and TRBJ2-7 for the parts outside the CDR3, the full variable domain is EAGVAQSPRYKIIEKRQSVAFWCNPISGHATLYWYQQILGQGPKLLIQFQNNGVVDDSQLPKDRFSAERLKGVDSTLKIQPAKLEDSAVYLCASRPDGRQGYEQYFGPGTRLTVT.

A few counts support this clonotype. A junction boundary mismatches the germline segment, possibly from a read error. This chain joins TRBV5-5 and TRBJ2-5, with 8 bases lining up with TRBD2. Germline CDR1 reads SGHKS; CDR2 reads YYEKEE (reference sequence). CDR3 length: 16 amino acids. DNA for the CDR3: TGTGCTAGCAGCTTACAGACCAGCGGGAGCCCAGAGACCCAGTACTTC. This translates into CASSLQTSGSPETQYF. Complete variable domain (other parts from reference TRBV5-5 and TRBJ2-5): DAGVTQSPTHLIKTRGQQVTLRCSPISGHKSVSWYQQVLGQGPQFIFQYYEKEERGRGNFPDRFSARQFPNYSSELNVNALLLGDSALYLCASSLQTSGSPETQYFGPGTRLLVL.

This clonotype was seen a few times. The rearrangement joins TRBV7-9 to TRBJ1-3, with TRBD1 identical over 7 bases. With 6 bases clipped from V and 2 bases from J, the junction kept 7 bases outside the gene matches. CDR3 length equals 15 residues. In germline, CDR1 is SEHNR, CDR2 FQNEAQ (reference sequence). DNA of the CDR3: TGTGCCAGCAGACCTGGACAGGAAACTGGAAACACCATATATTTT. This translates into CASRPGQETGNTIYF.

The chain recombines TRBV10-3 with TRBJ2-1; TRBD2 matches 11 bases. Germline V gene sequence: CDR1 ENHRY, CDR2 SYGVKD. The ends lost 3 bases at V and 5 bases at J; junction bases unmatched: 6. The CDR3 loop spans 16 amino acids. The CDR3 nucleotides read TGTGCCATCAGTGACCTTGGGACTAGCGGAAACAATGAGCAGTTCTTC. Translation: CAISDLGTSGNNEQFF.

This clonotype was counted at least ten times. The chain uses TRBV15 and TRBJ2-5; D ambiguous. From germline, CDR1 is LNHNV and CDR2 YYDKDF (reference sequence). The CDR3 sequence is 15 residues long. V shed 6 bases and J shed 5 bases, with 19 bases lying between them. The CDR3 region has the DNA TGTGCCACCAGTAATCCACGAATACAATGGGAGACCCAGTACTTC. Translating gives CATSNPRIQWETQYF.

This clonotype has ten or more counts. The chain joins TRBV7-9 to TRBJ2-7, with D possibly being TRBD2 (7 bases). The germline CDR1 and CDR2 sequences are SEHNR and FQNEAQ (reference sequence). Trimming stripped 5 bases from V and 6 bases from J, with 14 bases between. The CDR3 is made up of 13 amino acids. This CDR3 is CASSGGAEGEQYF. CDR3 in DNA: TGTGCCAGCAGCGGGGGGGCGGAAGGCGAGCAGTACTTC.

CDR3 nucleotides: TGTGCCAGCAGGAACTGGGGGACAGACTACGAGCAGTACTTC. This translates into CASRNWGTDYEQYF. The V gene is TRBV6-1, the J gene TRBJ2-7; 7 positions match TRBD1. The CDR3 is 14 residues long. V shed 6 bases, J shed 3 bases, and the junction held 8 bases outside the gene matches. CDR1 MNHNS and CDR2 SASEGT come from the germline V gene.

The V gene is TRBV24-1, the J gene TRBJ2-1, with D hard to call. This CDR3 has 14 residues. The V end was cut by 7 bases, the J end by 4 bases, with 13 bases between. The V gene's germline CDR1 is KGHDR and CDR2 SFDVKD. In DNA form, the CDR3 reads TGTGCCACCAGCGGCCCCAACCAGTACAATGAGCAGTTCTTC. It yields the protein CATSGPNQYNEQFF.

The table lists this clonotype with a few counts. This chain links TRBV20-1 with TRBJ1-2, with D maybe TRBD1 (6 bases). Germline V CDR1 and CDR2: DFQATT, SNEGSKA (reference sequence). V lost 4 bases, J lost 4 bases, and 13 bases lay in between. This CDR3 is 13 amino acids long. The CDR3 loop reads CSATGDWSYGYTF. CDR3 nucleotide sequence: TGCAGTGCTACAGGGGACTGGAGCTATGGCTACACCTTC.

This clonotype was found a few times. The genes are TRBV7-9 and TRBJ2-7, with 9 positions matching TRBD1. V shed 10 bases, J shed 3 bases, and the junction held 10 bases outside the gene matches. CDR3 size: 14 residues. Germline CDR1 reads SEHNR; CDR2 reads FQNEAQ (reference sequence). The CDR3 nucleotides are TGTGCCACCGGGACAGGGCTTGTGGACTACGAGCAGTACTTC. It translates to CATGTGLVDYEQYF.

This clonotype was seen a handful of times. The J gene is TRBJ2-4, the V gene TRBV3-1, with TRBD1 as a possible D gene (6 bases). Between the trimmed V and J ends, which lost 8 bases and 3 bases, there was a span of 17 bases. Germline assignment: CDR1 LGHDT and CDR2 YNNKEL (reference sequence). The CDR3 runs to 15 residues. CDR3 sequence: CASVYTGWSKNIQYF. CDR3 DNA sequence: TGTGCCAGCGTATATACAGGGTGGAGCAAAAACATTCAGTACTTC.

This clonotype has ten or more counts. The chain recombines TRBV3-1 with TRBJ2-1; D is perhaps TRBD2 (5 bases). The CDR3 is 15 residues long. Germline loops: CDR1 LGHDT, CDR2 YNNKEL (reference sequence). The V gene lost 3 bases and the J gene lost 8 bases, with 17 bases spanning the gap. The CDR3 nucleotides are TGTGCCAGCAGCCAGCGAACTAGGGTCGTTGATGAGCAGTTCTTC. Residues: CASSQRTRVVDEQFF.

Only a few counts were recorded for this clonotype. V gene TRBV6-1 combines with J gene TRBJ1-1; D possibly corresponds to TRBD1 (5 bases). This CDR3 is 13 amino acids long. Trimming left V 6 bases short and J 0 bases short, with 8 bases between. Germline V gene sequence: CDR1 MNHNS, CDR2 SASEGT. The DNA for the CDR3 is TGTGCCAGCAGGGGGGAGATGAACACTGAAGCTTTCTTT. Translating gives CASRGEMNTEAFF.